This record concerns one T cell receptor beta chain sequence. Other DNA sequences in the same sample also yield this CDR3. These data belong to a study of cytomegalovirus exposure and HLA in healthy donors. The germline gives CDR1 LNHDA, CDR2 SQIVND (reference sequence). The CDR3 length is 13 residues. V lost 7 bases and J lost 2, with 11 bases in between. Although they were nominally healthy when sampled, donors likely had unrecorded immune exposures. The PCR had 60 Vbeta and 13 Jbeta primers. Only in-frame clones appear in the TCRdb table, and some are missing; sequencing was by immunoSEQ multiplex PCR. The table includes about 120,000 clones, roughly three fifths detected once.

The chain has TRBV19 and TRBJ1-2, with D possibly matching TRBD1 (6 bases). The source material was PBMCs. This receptor was taken from a woman between 40 and 50 years old in good health and CMV-seropositive. This CDR3 is CASNPTGNYGYTF. In DNA form, the CDR3 reads TGTGCCAGTAATCCTACAGGGAACTATGGCTACACCTTC.